Listed here is a single T cell receptor (beta chain). The antigen is not known. Germline trimming cut 2 bases from V and 5 bases from J; bases unmatched to any gene: 10. Germline V lookup: CDR1 SGHTA, CDR2 FQGNSA. The CDR3 is 16 amino acids. The protocol was immunoSEQ multiplex PCR, while the TCRdb copy is restricted to in-frame clones and leaves out a portion. The data show 35,000 to 45,000 clones, roughly 69% seen once. This specimen comes from a study of vaccination effects on CD4 cells after COVID-19. Using viral peptide pools, the ViraFEST assay grew out antigen-specific CD4+ T cells prior to sequencing. Following an approximately eleven-day culture, CD4+ T cells were purified. This individual contracted SARS-CoV-2 between March and December 2020, as verified by PCR. For each well, two million PBMC were cultured with roughly 9.2 IU/ml IL-2 and roughly 9.8 ug/ml peptides.

The chain carries TRBV7-2 and TRBJ2-5, with 8 nucleotides matching TRBD2. The starting material was CD4+ T cells from PBMCs cultured with HCoV-NL63 spike peptides, obtained before COVID-19 vaccination. This clonotype originated in a human donor who had a prior SARS-CoV-2 infection. The CDR3 region is CASSLIWSGGTETQYF. CDR3 sequence (DNA): TGTGCCAGCAGCTTAATATGGAGCGGGGGAACTGAGACCCAGTACTTC.